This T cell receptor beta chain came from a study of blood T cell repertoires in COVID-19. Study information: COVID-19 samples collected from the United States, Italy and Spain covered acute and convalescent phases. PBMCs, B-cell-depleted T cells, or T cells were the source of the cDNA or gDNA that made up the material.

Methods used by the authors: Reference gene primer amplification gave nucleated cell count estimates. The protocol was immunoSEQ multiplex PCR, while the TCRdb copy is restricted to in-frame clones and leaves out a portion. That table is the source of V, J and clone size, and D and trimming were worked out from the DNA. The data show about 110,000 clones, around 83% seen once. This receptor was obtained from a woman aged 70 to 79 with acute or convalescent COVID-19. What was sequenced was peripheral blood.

In DNA form, the CDR3 reads TGCAGCGGGTCAAGGGGGGGAGGCACTGAAGCTTTCTTT. As protein: CSGSRGGGTEAFF. This chain joins TRBV29-1 and TRBJ1-1; a possible D gene is TRBD1 (6 bases). Trimming cost V 7 bases and J 4 bases, with 16 bases left between them. This CDR3 comprises 13 residues. CDR1 and CDR2 (germline): SQVTM, ANQGSEA.